Described below is a single T cell receptor beta chain sequence and its context. These data belong to a study of regulatory T cells in long-lasting Graves disease. Time point specified: newly diagnosed GD, antithyroid drugs for less than 3 months. The authors made the TCR library using RNA they extracted from PBMCs. There are 16 residues in the CDR3. Germline lookup yields CDR1 MNHNS and CDR2 SASEGT. Trimming at V came to 6 bases and at J to 2 bases, leaving 9 bases not matched to a gene. Building of the TCR beta libraries involved iRepertoire HTBI primers and Arm-PCR of CDR3 regions. Using its own MiXCR run on the multiplex PCR reads, TCRdb lists one record per CDR3 protein. The sample yields roughly 440,000 distinct CDR3 sequences, 16% seen once. This sample was shared with a second study, whose subject was T cells in Graves' hyperthyroidism and ophthalmopathy.

This specimen was peripheral blood mononuclear cells (PBMCs), taken at new diagnosis, from a patient treated with antithyroid drugs. This sequence joins TRBV6-1 and TRBJ2-2; 7 nucleotides match TRBD1. The clonotype comes from a woman aged 18-30 years with Graves disease. CDR3 loop: CASRPTTGQNTGELFF. Written as DNA, the CDR3 is TGTGCCAGCAGACCTACGACAGGGCAAAACACCGGGGAGCTGTTTTTT.